This T cell receptor beta chain is from a study of blood T cell repertoires in COVID-19. Across the whole study: Italy, Spain and the United States were the sources of the convalescent and acute COVID-19 samples. T cells, B-cell-depleted T cells, or PBMCs supplied cDNA or gDNA.

Libraries were prepared by immunoSEQ multiplex PCR; TCRdb keeps only in-frame clonotypes and omits some of them. Found here are 70,000 to 75,000 clones, over 75% of them singletons; the top ten hold around 5%. The germline V gene has CDR1 LNHNV and CDR2 YYDKDF (reference sequence). Trimming shortened V by 1 base and J by 7 bases, and 17 bases separated the two germline ends. The length of the CDR3 is 17 residues. The genes are TRBV15 and TRBJ1-6, with D unclear. This TCR was recovered from a woman younger than 30 with acute or convalescent COVID-19. Specimen: peripheral blood. The CDR3 bases are TGTGCCACCAGCAGAGTGGTGGGAGGTTCGGGGAATTCACCCCTCCACTTT. Translating it yields CATSRVVGGSGNSPLHF.